In this sample, the clone carrying this TCR beta chain turned up a few times. The germline V gene encodes CDR1 LNHDA and CDR2 SQIVND (reference sequence). Unmatched junction bases numbered 8, after V lost 5 bases and J lost 6 bases. This CDR3 is built from 16 residues. Uncontrolled infection, other autoimmune disease, pregnancy or lactation barred patients from enrollment. The source material, RNA transcripts, was used to amplify TCR beta CDR3 regions. TCR CDR3 underwent first-round RT-PCR with the HTBI primer set. Using its own MiXCR run on the multiplex PCR reads, TCRdb lists one record per CDR3 protein. Among hundreds of thousands of distinct CDR3 sequences listed, roughly an eighth were seen once. This sample is part of a study of T cells in Graves' hyperthyroidism and ophthalmopathy.

The TCR was taken from a woman under 30 with Graves' hyperthyroidism. This chain joins TRBV19 and TRBJ2-3; 13 bases line up with TRBD2. Sequencing was carried out using blood. Here the CDR3 reads CASSFRTSGSVDTQYF. The CDR3 DNA follows: TGTGCCAGTAGTTTCCGGACTAGCGGGAGTGTGGATACGCAGTATTTT.